This T cell receptor beta chain was sequenced in a study of blood T cells in healthy people across ages. The wider study: Per every two T cells, about one barcoded beta molecule was captured by template switching.

General study findings and limits: Diversity estimated from one million T cells was considered an underestimate. Diversity was higher, and naive CD4+ cells more numerous, in long-lived donors than in aged donors.

Researchers isolated at least 6.5 million PBMCs per sample. V was pared by 1 base and J by 5 bases, with 12 bases between. The germline gives CDR1 DFQATT, CDR2 SNEGSKA (reference sequence). The CDR3 runs 13 residues. Sample-barcoded 5' priming and a J-beta primer mix drove a second PCR of about 7 to 11 cycles. TCRdb reanalysed the 5' RACE reads using MiXCR and keeps one entry per CDR3 protein. This table holds around 1,600,000 distinct CDR3 sequences, roughly 43% found once. The table lists this clonotype with a few counts. Antigen unknown. The sample was blood. The sequence was obtained from a young woman in good health. The chain couples TRBV20-1 to TRBJ2-7; D is unresolved. CDR3 DNA: TGCAGTGCTAGAGCTCGCCTCCGCCACGAGCAGTACTTC. As protein: CSARARLRHEQYF.